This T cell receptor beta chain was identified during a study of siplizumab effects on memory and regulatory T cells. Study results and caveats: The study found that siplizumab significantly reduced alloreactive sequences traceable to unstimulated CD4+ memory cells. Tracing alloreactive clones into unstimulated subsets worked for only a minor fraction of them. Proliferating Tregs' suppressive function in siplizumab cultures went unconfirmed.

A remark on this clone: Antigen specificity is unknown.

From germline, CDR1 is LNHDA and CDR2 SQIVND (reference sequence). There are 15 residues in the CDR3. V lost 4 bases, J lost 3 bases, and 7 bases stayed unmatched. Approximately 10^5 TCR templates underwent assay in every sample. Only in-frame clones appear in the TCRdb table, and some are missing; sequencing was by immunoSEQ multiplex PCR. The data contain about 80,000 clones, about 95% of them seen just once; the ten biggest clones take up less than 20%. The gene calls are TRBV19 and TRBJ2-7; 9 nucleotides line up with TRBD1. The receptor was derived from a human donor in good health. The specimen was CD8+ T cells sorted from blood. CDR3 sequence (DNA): TGTGCCAGTAGTACCGGGACAGGGCAGATCTACGAGCAGTACTTC. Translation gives CASSTGTGQIYEQYF.